This T cell receptor (beta chain) was profiled in a study of early stage breast cancer tumors. Measured with immunoSEQ multiplex PCR; TCRdb has only the in-frame clones, and not every one. The table includes 27,000 or so clones, just under 85% detected once. This CDR3 has 11 amino acids. Germline-derived CDR1 and CDR2 are MNHNY and SVGAGI (reference sequence). Trimming pared 7 bases from V and 9 bases from J, leaving 13 bases between. The V gene is TRBV6-6, the J gene TRBJ2-7; D assignment may be TRBD1 or TRBD2 (5 bases each). The clonotype originates from a person in their fifties with breast cancer. The material sequenced was blood. The CDR3 region is CASNQGRGQYF. The CDR3 DNA is TGTGCCAGCAATCAGGGACGGGGGCAGTACTTC.